These 10 T cell receptor beta chains were sequenced from one sample in a study of cytomegalovirus exposure and HLA in healthy donors (dated 2017 in TCRdb). Libraries were made using the immunoSEQ multiplex PCR assay. A mixture of 60 forward primers for TCR Vbeta segments and 13 reverse primers for TCR Jbeta segments was used in the multiplex PCR. TCRdb took over this immuneACCESS table, retaining in-frame rearrangements with V and J assigned. Such tables are incomplete; in checked studies, under half of the missing clones stem from an unresolved V gene, and the remainder is unexplained. The sample's table covers tens of thousands of clones. The ten biggest clones cover approximately 16% of the sample. The specimen sequenced was PBMCs. The receptor source for this set is a male donor in good health and CMV-seronegative.

The DNA for the CDR3 is TGTGCCAGCAGCTTCGACAGGCCTTCCTACGAGCAGTACTTC. This encodes CASSFDRPSYEQYF. The J gene is TRBJ2-7, the V gene TRBV7-9; D is perhaps TRBD1 (6 bases). With 3 bases removed from V and 1 base from J, the gap between germline ends came to 10 bases. Germline CDR1 is SEHNR and CDR2 is FQNEAQ (reference sequence). The length of the CDR3 is 14 residues. Full variable domain (outside the CDR3, taken from reference TRBV7-9 and TRBJ2-7): DTGVSQNPRHKITKRGQNVTFRCDPISEHNRLYWYRQTLGQGPEFLTYFQNEAQLEKSRLLSDRFSAERPKGSFSTLEIQRTEQGDSAMYLCASSFDRPSYEQYFGPGTRLTVT.

This chain links TRBV5-4 with TRBJ2-7; weak D call: TRBD1 (6 bases). Trimming left V 4 bases short and J 4 bases short, with 21 bases between. Germline values: CDR1 SGHNT, CDR2 YYREEE (reference sequence). The CDR3 spans 16 residues. The DNA for the CDR3 is TGTGCCAGCAGCAACGGGTTGAGCTTACAGGGTTACGAGCAGTACTTC. Translating it yields CASSNGLSLQGYEQYF. The full variable domain, with the rest looked up from reference TRBV5-4 and TRBJ2-7, is ETGVTQSPTHLIKTRGQQVTLRCSSQSGHNTVSWYQQALGQGPQFIFQYYREEENGRGNFPPRFSGLQFPNYSSELNVNALELDDSALYLCASSNGLSLQGYEQYFGPGTRLTVT.

This sequence joins TRBV2 and TRBJ2-7; possible D gene TRBD2, 5 bases. With 5 bases removed from V and 3 bases from J, the gap between germline ends came to 11 bases. CDR1 and CDR2 (germline): SNHLY, FYNNEI. This CDR3 spans 13 amino acids. The CDR3 bases are TGTGCCAGCAGTTGGACTCCTAACTACGAGCAGTACTTC. Translation: CASSWTPNYEQYF.

The V gene is TRBV25-1, the J gene TRBJ1-2, with D possibly being TRBD1 (6 bases). Germline CDR1 is MGHDK and CDR2 is SYGVNS. The V end was cut by 3 bases, the J end by 4 bases, with 9 bases between. This CDR3 comprises 13 residues. The CDR3 DNA follows: TGTGCCAGCAGTGATGGGGGCCCCTATGGCTACACCTTC. This encodes CASSDGGPYGYTF.

The chain uses TRBV19 and TRBJ1-2; D is perhaps TRBD1 (5 bases). V lost 8 bases and J 0 bases, leaving 19 bases between the germline ends. The germline V gene encodes CDR1 LNHDA and CDR2 SQIVND (reference sequence). This CDR3 spans 16 amino acids. In DNA form, the CDR3 reads TGTGCCAGTCGCCCCACTACAGGCTACCCTAACTATGGCTACACCTTC. Amino acid sequence: CASRPTTGYPNYGYTF.

The J gene is TRBJ1-1, the V gene TRBV4-2; D is uncertain. CDR3 length: 12 residues. Germline V lookup: CDR1 LGHNA, CDR2 YNFKEQ. V dropped 0 bases and J dropped 5 bases, with 4 bases sitting between them. Here the CDR3 reads CASSQDGTEAFF. Written as DNA, the CDR3 is TGTGCCAGCAGCCAAGACGGGACTGAAGCTTTCTTT.

The chain combines TRBV9 with TRBJ1-3; D is undetermined. The CDR3 has 18 residues. Trimming took off 4 bases at V and 0 bases at J, with 20 bases between the two ends. CDR1 and CDR2 (germline): SGDLS, YYNGEE. The CDR3 DNA sequence: TGTGCCAGCAGCATAATACCGATACCGACTAACTCTGGAAACACCATATATTTT. Its protein is CASSIIPIPTNSGNTIYF. The variable domain in full, completed from reference TRBV9 and TRBJ1-3, reads DSGVTQTPKHLITATGQRVTLRCSPRSGDLSVYWYQQSLDQGLQFLIQYYNGEERAKGNILERFSAQQFPDLHSELNLSSLELGDSALYFCASSIIPIPTNSGNTIYFGEGSWLTVV.

The chain carries TRBV5-1 and TRBJ2-7; 8 positions match TRBD1. V shed 3 bases, J shed 4 bases, and the junction held 3 bases outside the gene matches. Germline assignment: CDR1 SGHRS and CDR2 YFSETQ. CDR3 length: 13 amino acids. CDR3 DNA sequence: TGCGCCAGCAGCTCGACAGGGGAGTACGAGCAGTACTTC. It specifies CASSSTGEYEQYF.

The chain has TRBV6-5 and TRBJ1-1; D remains unclear. CDR3 length equals 12 residues. V gave up 8 bases and J gave up 1 base, with 8 bases separating them. Germline CDR1 is MNHEY and CDR2 is SVGAGI. The CDR3 coding sequence is TGTGCCAGCGTTCGGGGGAACACTGAAGCTTTCTTT. Translating it yields CASVRGNTEAFF.

The chain uses TRBV7-3 and TRBJ2-2; 9 bases agree with TRBD2. The germline gives CDR1 SGHTA, CDR2 FQGTGA. With V trimmed by 2 bases and J by 7 bases, 5 bases remained unmatched. The CDR3 has 15 amino acids. CDR3 sequence (DNA): TGTGCCAGCAGCTTACTGTCTAGCGGGGACGGGGAGCTGTTTTTT. It is translated as CASSLLSSGDGELFF.